One T cell receptor (beta chain) is described in this entry. The antigen remains undetermined. This sample is part of a study of shared clonotypes between healthy human individuals. Study-level information: Per donor, three plates held CD4 naive cells, three held CD4 memory, two held CD8 naive and one held CD8 memory.

Germline CDR1 reads SGHKS; CDR2 reads YYEKEE (reference sequence). With V trimmed by 5 bases and J by 0 bases, 4 bases remained unmatched. CDR3 size: 15 residues. For each subset, genomic DNA was distributed in equal portions over several immunoSEQ plates. Repertoires were generated with immunoSEQ multiplex PCR, while TCRdb's copy carries only in-frame clones and drops some. Seen here are roughly 2.6 million clones, around nine tenths observed once, and the top ten hold around 0.15%. General study results and limits: A small donor pool kept down the genetic and exposure-history diversity that was represented.

Only Caucasian adults living in Nashville, Tennessee made up the donor group. The sample comprised naive CD4+ T cells sorted from blood. Subset noted: CD45RA+ positively selected. The clonotype originates from a man between 18 and 29 years old in good health. V usage is TRBV5-5 and J usage is TRBJ1-3, with 8 bases aligning to TRBD1. The CDR3 nucleotides are TGTGCCAGCAGTGCAGGGGGCACCTCTGGAAACACCATATATTTT. Amino acids: CASSAGGTSGNTIYF.